This TCR beta chain was sequenced during a study of T cell repertoires in ileal Crohn's disease. Findings of the study overall: Active smokers at surgery had more clonal expansions than non-smokers.

The CDR3 contains 14 residues. The germline CDR1 and CDR2 sequences are LNHDA and SQIVND (reference sequence). Trimming pared 6 bases from V and 1 base from J, leaving 9 bases between. Produced via immunoSEQ multiplex PCR; TCRdb's table is partial and in-frame only. The table has roughly 3,200 clones, under 75% seen once; the top ten hold 20% to 30%. As to this clone: Its antigen remains unidentified. The sample contains more than one DNA sequence encoding this CDR3.

Time point: proximal margin of the surgical specimen (macroscopically non-inflamed). This chain links TRBV19 with TRBJ2-2, with D maybe TRBD2 (5 bases). The sample consisted of ileal tissue. The clonotype comes from an adult with Crohn's disease. The CDR3 loop reads CASSFGGNTGELFF. In DNA form, the CDR3 reads TGTGCCAGTAGCTTCGGAGGGAACACCGGGGAGCTGTTTTTT.